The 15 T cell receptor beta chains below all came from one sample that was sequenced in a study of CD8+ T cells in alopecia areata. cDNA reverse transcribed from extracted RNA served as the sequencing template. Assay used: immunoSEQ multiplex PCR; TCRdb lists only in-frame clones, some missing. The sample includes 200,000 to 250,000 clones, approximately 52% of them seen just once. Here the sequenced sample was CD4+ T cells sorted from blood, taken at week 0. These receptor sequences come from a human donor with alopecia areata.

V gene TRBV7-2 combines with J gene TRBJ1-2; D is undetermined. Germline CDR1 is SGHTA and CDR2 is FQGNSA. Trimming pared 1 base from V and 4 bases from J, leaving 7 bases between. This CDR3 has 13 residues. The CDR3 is CASSLVEIYGYTF. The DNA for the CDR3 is TGTGCCAGCAGCTTAGTTGAGATCTATGGCTACACCTTC. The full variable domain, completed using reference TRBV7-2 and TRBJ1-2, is GAGVSQSPSNKVTEKGKDVELRCDPISGHTALYWYRQSLGQGLEFLIYFQGNSAPDKSGLPSDRFSAERTGGSVSTLTIQRTQQEDSAVYLCASSLVEIYGYTFGSGTRLTVV.

The CDR3 region is CASGLWRGLTDTQYF. The CDR3, as DNA: TGTGCCAGCGGGTTGTGGCGGGGGCTCACAGATACGCAGTATTTT. The genes are TRBV4-2 and TRBJ2-3, with D possibly being TRBD2 (7 bases). Between the trimmed V and J ends, which lost 8 bases and 2 bases, there was a span of 17 bases. The CDR3 spans 15 residues. Germline V CDR1 and CDR2: LGHNA, YNFKEQ.

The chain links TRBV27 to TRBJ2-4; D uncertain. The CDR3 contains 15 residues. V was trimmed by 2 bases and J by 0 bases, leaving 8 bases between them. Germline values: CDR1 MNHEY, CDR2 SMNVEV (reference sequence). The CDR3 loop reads CASSLGAGAKNIQYF. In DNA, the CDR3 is TGTGCCAGCAGTTTAGGTGCCGGAGCCAAAAACATTCAGTACTTC.

The CDR3 loop is CAWIRRQSNYGYTF. The CDR3 nucleotides are TGTGCCTGGATTCGACGACAGTCGAACTATGGCTACACCTTC. The rearrangement joins TRBV30 to TRBJ1-2; tentative D call: TRBD1 (5 bases). Germline-derived CDR1 and CDR2 are GTSNPN and SVGIG (reference sequence). Deletions cut 4 bases from V and 2 bases from J, with 14 bases between. There are 14 residues in the CDR3.

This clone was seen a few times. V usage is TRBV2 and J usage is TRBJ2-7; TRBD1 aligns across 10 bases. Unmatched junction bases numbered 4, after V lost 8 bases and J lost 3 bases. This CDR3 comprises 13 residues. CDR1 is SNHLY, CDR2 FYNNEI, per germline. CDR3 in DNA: TGTGCCAGCGGATGGACAGGGGGCTACGAGCAGTACTTC. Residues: CASGWTGGYEQYF.

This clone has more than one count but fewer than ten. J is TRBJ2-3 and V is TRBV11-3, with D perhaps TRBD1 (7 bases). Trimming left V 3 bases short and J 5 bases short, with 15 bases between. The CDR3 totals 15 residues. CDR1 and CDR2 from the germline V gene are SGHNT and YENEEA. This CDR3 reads CASSLGGRGKDTQYF. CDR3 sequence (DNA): TGTGCCAGCAGCTTGGGGGGCAGGGGGAAAGATACGCAGTATTTT.

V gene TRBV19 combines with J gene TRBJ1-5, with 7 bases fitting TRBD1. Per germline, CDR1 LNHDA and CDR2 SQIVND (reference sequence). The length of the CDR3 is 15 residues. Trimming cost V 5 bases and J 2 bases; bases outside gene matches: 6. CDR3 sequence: CASSPDRWGNQPQHF. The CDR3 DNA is TGTGCCAGTAGTCCGGACAGGTGGGGCAATCAGCCCCAGCATTTT.

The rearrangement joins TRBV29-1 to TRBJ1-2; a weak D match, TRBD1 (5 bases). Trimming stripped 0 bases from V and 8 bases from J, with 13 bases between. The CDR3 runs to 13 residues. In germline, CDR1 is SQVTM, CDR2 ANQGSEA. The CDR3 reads CSVEELGAGGYTF. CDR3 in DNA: TGCAGCGTTGAAGAGCTAGGGGCGGGGGGCTACACCTTC.

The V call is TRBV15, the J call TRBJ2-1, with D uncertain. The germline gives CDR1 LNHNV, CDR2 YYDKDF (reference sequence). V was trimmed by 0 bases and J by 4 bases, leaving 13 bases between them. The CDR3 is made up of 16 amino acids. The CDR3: CATSRDLSLGYNEQFF. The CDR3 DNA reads TGTGCCACCAGCAGAGATCTGTCTTTAGGGTACAATGAGCAGTTCTTC. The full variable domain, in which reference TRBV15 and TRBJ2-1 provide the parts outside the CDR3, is DAMVIQNPRYQVTQFGKPVTLSCSQTLNHNVMYWYQQKSSQAPKLLFHYYDKDFNNEADTPDNFQSRRPNTSFCFLDIRSPGLGDTAMYLCATSRDLSLGYNEQFFGPGTRLTVL.

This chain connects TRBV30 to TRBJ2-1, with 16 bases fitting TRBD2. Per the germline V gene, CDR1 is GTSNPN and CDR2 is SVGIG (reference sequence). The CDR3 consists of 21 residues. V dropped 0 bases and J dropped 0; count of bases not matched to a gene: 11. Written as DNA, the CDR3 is TGTGCCTGGAGTGTAGAGATGGGACTAGCGGGAGGGCCTAACTCCTACAATGAGCAGTTCTTC. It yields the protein CAWSVEMGLAGGPNSYNEQFF. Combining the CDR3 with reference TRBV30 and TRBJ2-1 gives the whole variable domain SQTIHQWPATLVQPVGSPLSLECTVEGTSNPNLYWYRQAAGRGLQLLFYSVGIGQISSEVPQNLSASRPQDRQFILSSKKLLLSDSGFYLCAWSVEMGLAGGPNSYNEQFFGPGTRLTVL.

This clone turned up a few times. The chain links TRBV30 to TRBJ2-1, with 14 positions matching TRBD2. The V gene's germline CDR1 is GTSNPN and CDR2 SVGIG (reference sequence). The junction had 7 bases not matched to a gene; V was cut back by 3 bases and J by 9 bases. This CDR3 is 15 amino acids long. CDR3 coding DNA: TGTGCCTGGAGGCTTAGGACTAGCGGGAGGAGTGAGCAGTTCTTC. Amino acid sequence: CAWRLRTSGRSEQFF.

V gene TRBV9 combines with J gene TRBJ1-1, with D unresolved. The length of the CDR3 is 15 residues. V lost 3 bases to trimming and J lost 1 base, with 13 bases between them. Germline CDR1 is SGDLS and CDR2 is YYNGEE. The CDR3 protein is CASSARGSKNTEAFF. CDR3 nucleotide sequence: TGTGCCAGCAGCGCCCGAGGGAGCAAGAACACTGAAGCTTTCTTT.

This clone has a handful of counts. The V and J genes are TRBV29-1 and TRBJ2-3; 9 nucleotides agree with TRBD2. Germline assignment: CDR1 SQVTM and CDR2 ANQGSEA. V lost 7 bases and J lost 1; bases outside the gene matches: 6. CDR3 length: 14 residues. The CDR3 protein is CSAELAGRTDTQYF. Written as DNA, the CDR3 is TGCAGCGCGGAGCTAGCGGGGCGCACAGATACGCAGTATTTT.

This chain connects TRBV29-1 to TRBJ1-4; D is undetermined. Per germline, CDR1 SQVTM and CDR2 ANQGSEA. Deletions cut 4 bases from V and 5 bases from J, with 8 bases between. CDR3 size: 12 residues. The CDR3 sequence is CSVGGMNEKLFF. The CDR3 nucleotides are TGCAGCGTTGGTGGCATGAATGAAAAACTGTTTTTT. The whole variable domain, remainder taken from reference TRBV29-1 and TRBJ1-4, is SAVISQKPSRDICQRGTSLTIQCQVDSQVTMMFWYRQQPGQSLTLIATANQGSEATYESGFVIDKFPISRPNLTFSTLTVSNMSPEDSSIYLCSVGGMNEKLFFGSGTQLSVL.

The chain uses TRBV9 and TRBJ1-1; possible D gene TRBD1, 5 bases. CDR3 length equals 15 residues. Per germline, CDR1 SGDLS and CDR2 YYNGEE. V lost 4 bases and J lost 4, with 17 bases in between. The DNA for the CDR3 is TGTGCCAGCAGCCCAAAAGGTCGGGGGAGCACTGAAGCTTTCTTT. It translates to CASSPKGRGSTEAFF.